Below are 27 T cell receptor beta chains sequenced from a single sample in a study of Graves' ophthalmopathy and Graves' hyperthyroidism. RNA served as the template for amplifying TCR beta CDR3 regions. In the first round, RT-PCR was carried out with HTBI primers, and a multiplex PCR formed the second round. TCRdb independently ran MiXCR on the multiplex PCR reads; one entry per CDR3 protein. The sample consists of roughly 1.1 million distinct CDR3 sequences, about 36% of them appearing once. The sample taken for sequencing was peripheral blood or thyroid tissue (not recorded which). Receptor source: an adult man with Graves' hyperthyroidism.

Of note for this clonotype: Since a much larger clone is just one base distant, this may be a read error. J is TRBJ2-7 and V is TRBV9; no clear D gene. Germline lookup yields CDR1 SGDLS and CDR2 YYNGEE. The V gene lost 0 bases and the J gene lost 0 bases, with 7 bases spanning the gap. The CDR3 length is 14 residues. The chain's CDR3 is CASSVADRSYEQYF. The CDR3 DNA is TGTGCCAGCAGCGTAGCGGACCGCTCCTACGAGCAGTACTTC.

This clonotype was picked up many times. The chain recombines TRBV4-2 with TRBJ1-6; D uncertain. Germline CDR1 LGHNA, CDR2 YNFKEQ. The CDR3 extends over 13 amino acids. V was clipped by 0 bases and J by 15 bases, with 12 bases between them. The CDR3, as DNA: TGTGCCAGCAGCCAAGACACCTTTCGGGTCCTCCACTTT. Translated, it gives CASSQDTFRVLHF.

This clonotype was seen ten or more times. The chain combines TRBV5-1 with TRBJ2-7, with 9 bases fitting TRBD1. Germline values: CDR1 SGHRS, CDR2 YFSETQ. This CDR3 is 14 amino acids long. The V and J ends lost 3 bases and 5 bases, in that order; junction bases with no gene match: 6. The CDR3 DNA reads as TGCGCCAGCAGCTCGGACAGGGGAACGCACGAGCAGTACTTC. It yields the protein CASSSDRGTHEQYF.

This clonotype has a count of ten or more. The chain carries TRBV10-3 and TRBJ2-7; 8 bases align to TRBD2. The trim removed 7 bases at V and 4 bases at J, leaving 9 bases unmatched. Germline values: CDR1 ENHRY, CDR2 SYGVKD. The CDR3 loop spans 14 amino acids. The CDR3 DNA sequence: TGTGCCATCACGAGTAGCGGGAAGACGTACGAGCAGTACTTC. Amino acids: CAITSSGKTYEQYF.

This clonotype has just a few counts. V is TRBV11-2 and J is TRBJ2-7; weak D call: TRBD2 (6 bases). Germline V gene sequence: CDR1 SGHAT, CDR2 FQNNGV. This CDR3 contains 15 residues. Trimming stripped 4 bases from V and 5 bases from J, with 18 bases between. The CDR3, as DNA: TGTGCCAGCAGCTCCGGGGCGAGGGGAGGCGACGAGCAGTACTTC. This encodes CASSSGARGGDEQYF.

J is TRBJ2-7 and V is TRBV7-2, with TRBD1 as a possible D gene (6 bases). CDR1 SGHTA and CDR2 FQGNSA come from the germline V gene. Trimming removed 5 bases from V and 3 bases from J, with 14 bases in between. The CDR3 loop spans 14 amino acids. The DNA for the CDR3 is TGTGCCAGCAGCCCCCGACAGGACCTCTACGAGCAGTACTTC. It yields the protein CASSPRQDLYEQYF.

This clonotype appeared once. The rearrangement joins TRBV25-1 to TRBJ1-6; 7 bases align to TRBD1. Germline CDR1 reads MGHDK; CDR2 reads SYGVNS. With V trimmed by 4 bases and J by 11 bases, 20 bases remained unmatched. This CDR3 spans 18 amino acids. Here the CDR3 DNA reads TGTGCCAGCAGTGCTAGACGTTCCGACAGGGACCTTGGGGCACCCCTCCACTTT. It is translated as CASSARRSDRDLGAPLHF.

This clonotype was counted only a few times. V is TRBV19 and J is TRBJ2-2; maybe TRBD1 (7 bases). This CDR3 is 13 amino acids long. The germline CDR1 and CDR2 sequences are LNHDA and SQIVND (reference sequence). Trimming shortened V by 11 bases and J by 7 bases, and 17 bases separated the two germline ends. This CDR3 reads CAGSQGGSGELFF. DNA for the CDR3: TGTGCCGGCTCCCAGGGGGGAAGCGGGGAGCTGTTTTTT.

The CDR3 region has the DNA TGCGCCAGCAGTGACGAAGGAAACACCATATATTTT. Its protein is CASSDEGNTIYF. The rearrangement uses TRBV10-2 and TRBJ1-3, with D hard to call. CDR1 and CDR2 (germline): WSHSY, SAAADI. Trimming cost V 3 bases and J 4 bases, with 4 bases left between them. There are 12 residues in the CDR3.

This clonotype was seen repeatedly, ten times or more. The V gene is TRBV29-1, the J gene TRBJ1-1; 9 bases match TRBD1. Germline V lookup: CDR1 SQVTM, CDR2 ANQGSEA. The CDR3 has 14 amino acids. V dropped 6 bases and J dropped 6; count of bases not matched to a gene: 11. This CDR3 reads CSVVYTGGAAEAFF. DNA of the CDR3: TGCAGCGTCGTATACACAGGGGGCGCCGCTGAAGCTTTCTTT.

The sample holds many counts of this clonotype. The chain combines TRBV20-1 with TRBJ1-2; no firm D call. CDR3 length: 11 amino acids. The V gene lost 8 bases and the J gene lost 7 bases, with 14 bases spanning the gap. CDR1 is DFQATT, CDR2 SNEGSKA, per germline (reference sequence). The CDR3 sequence is CSLDSAGGYTF. The CDR3 DNA is TGCAGTCTTGACTCGGCGGGTGGCTACACCTTC.

V gene TRBV7-8 combines with J gene TRBJ2-5, with TRBD2 as a possible D gene (5 bases). This CDR3 has 15 amino acids. The V end was cut by 2 bases, the J end by 2 bases, with 12 bases between. From germline, CDR1 is SGHVS and CDR2 FQNEAQ. CDR3 region: CASSLRGRDQETQYF. In DNA form, the CDR3 reads TGTGCCAGCAGCTTACGAGGGAGAGATCAAGAGACCCAGTACTTC.

The table lists this clonotype with a few counts. This chain's CDR3 is CASGLNTGGVGNTIYF. CDR3 nucleotides: TGTGCTAGTGGTTTGAACACAGGGGGAGTTGGAAACACCATATATTTT. This sequence joins TRBV12-5 and TRBJ1-3; TRBD1 matches 8 bases. V shed 2 bases, J shed 3 bases, and the junction held 6 bases outside the gene matches. The CDR3 has 16 residues. Germline V lookup: CDR1 LGHNT, CDR2 FRNRAP.

The chain links TRBV9 to TRBJ2-7, with D possibly TRBD2 on 5 matching bases. Trimming removed 4 bases at V and 9 bases at J, with 29 bases between. CDR3 length equals 17 residues. In germline, CDR1 is SGDLS, CDR2 YYNGEE. The CDR3 DNA is TGTGCCAGCAGCTCCCGAGGGAAGGGAGTTGGTGATGCCGGGCAGTACTTC. Amino acid sequence: CASSSRGKGVGDAGQYF.

This clonotype was recorded a few times. V gene TRBV6-5 combines with J gene TRBJ2-5, with D tentatively TRBD1 or TRBD2 (6 bases each). CDR1 MNHEY and CDR2 SVGAGI come from the germline V gene. Trimming took 6 bases from V and 0 from J, leaving 14 bases between them. CDR3 length: 15 residues. Here the CDR3 reads CASRHGGGHQETQYF. For the CDR3, the DNA is TGTGCCAGCAGACACGGAGGGGGGCACCAAGAGACCCAGTACTTC.

This clonotype came up many times. The chain combines TRBV20-1 with TRBJ1-5; no firm D call. CDR1 and CDR2 (germline): DFQATT, SNEGSKA (reference sequence). CDR3 length equals 14 residues. Trimming pared 2 bases from V and 4 bases from J, leaving 12 bases between. For the CDR3, the DNA is TGCAGTGCTAGAATCCGGATGGCGAATCAGCCCCAGCATTTT. Its protein product is CSARIRMANQPQHF.

This clonotype was detected ten times or more. The chain employs TRBV10-3 and TRBJ1-5; perhaps TRBD1 as D (6 bases). Germline assignment: CDR1 ENHRY and CDR2 SYGVKD. Trimming left V 0 bases short and J 4 bases short, with 10 bases between. The CDR3 consists of 15 residues. Written as DNA, the CDR3 is TGTGCCATCAGTGAGTCCGAAGGGGGTAATCAGCCCCAGCATTTT. It codes for CAISESEGGNQPQHF.

This clonotype was counted many times. DNA of the CDR3: TGTGCCAGCAGCGTAGGGGACAGTCACACTGAAGCTTTCTTT. Translated: CASSVGDSHTEAFF. The rearrangement joins TRBV9 to TRBJ1-1, with TRBD1 identical over 7 bases. This CDR3 spans 14 amino acids. Germline CDR1 is SGDLS and CDR2 is YYNGEE. The trim removed 0 bases at V and 3 bases at J, leaving 2 bases unmatched. Based on the CDR3 plus reference TRBV9 and TRBJ1-1, the full variable domain is DSGVTQTPKHLITATGQRVTLRCSPRSGDLSVYWYQQSLDQGLQFLIQYYNGEERAKGNILERFSAQQFPDLHSELNLSSLELGDSALYFCASSVGDSHTEAFFGQGTRLTVV.

The chain has TRBV5-6 and TRBJ1-2; no definite D call. Germline lookup yields CDR1 SGHDT and CDR2 YYEEEE. The V gene lost 1 base and the J gene lost 1 base, with 11 bases spanning the gap. The CDR3 has 15 amino acids. The DNA for the CDR3 is TGTGCCAGCAGCTTGCCCAAGCTCCTTAACTATGGCTACACCTTC. This sequence encodes CASSLPKLLNYGYTF.

This clonotype has at least ten counts. V gene TRBV7-8 combines with J gene TRBJ2-7; 9 bases line up with TRBD2. The V gene end was trimmed by 5 bases and the J gene end by 2 bases; junction bases not matched to a gene: 10. CDR1 is SGHVS, CDR2 FQNEAQ, per germline. The length of the CDR3 is 16 residues. CDR3 residues: CASSLPPAGGPYEQYF. CDR3 bases: TGTGCCAGCAGCCTACCCCCAGCGGGGGGACCCTACGAGCAGTACTTC.

This clonotype was observed a handful of times. The CDR3 sequence is CSARVLAGLEYF. The CDR3 region has the DNA TGCAGTGCTAGAGTCTTAGCGGGGCTCGAGTACTTC. The chain combines TRBV20-1 with TRBJ2-5, with 8 bases fitting TRBD2. The CDR3 loop spans 12 amino acids. J was trimmed by 12 bases and V by 1 base; bases with no gene match: 7. CDR1 and CDR2 (germline): DFQATT, SNEGSKA (reference sequence).

In nucleotides, the CDR3 is TGTGCCAGCAGCTTATCGCTGGAATATAATTCACCCCTCCACTTT. It specifies CASSLSLEYNSPLHF. J is TRBJ1-6 and V is TRBV7-9; D is ambiguous. V dropped 2 bases and J dropped 4 bases, with 9 bases sitting between them. Germline-derived CDR1 and CDR2 are SEHNR and FQNEAQ (reference sequence). The CDR3 runs 15 residues.

This clonotype occurred many times. This chain links TRBV2 with TRBJ1-4, with 11 positions matching TRBD1. Looked up from germline, CDR1 is SNHLY and CDR2 is FYNNEI. After removal of 6 bases from V and 7 bases from J, the junction contained 10 bases not matched to a gene. The CDR3 consists of 16 residues. CDR3: CASRDTDRGRGEKLFF. In nucleotides, the CDR3 is TGTGCCAGCAGGGATACGGACAGGGGGCGAGGTGAAAAACTGTTTTTT.

This clonotype showed up just a few times. The genes are TRBV4-1 and TRBJ2-7; 10 bases are shared with TRBD1. CDR1 MGHRA and CDR2 YSYEKL come from the germline V gene. Unmatched junction bases numbered 3, after V lost 4 bases and J lost 3 bases. The CDR3 length is 14 residues. CDR3 bases: TGCGCCAGCAGCCGTTGGACAGGGGGCTACGAGCAGTACTTC. Translated: CASSRWTGGYEQYF.

This clonotype showed up many times. This chain connects TRBV25-1 to TRBJ1-3; D might be TRBD1 (5 bases). V gave up 2 bases and J gave up 0 bases, with 11 bases separating them. The V gene's germline CDR1 is MGHDK and CDR2 SYGVNS. The CDR3 extends over 16 amino acids. For the CDR3, the DNA is TGTGCCAGCAGTGAAAGGTGGGGGACCTCTGGAAACACCATATATTTT. It specifies CASSERWGTSGNTIYF.

V is TRBV30 and J is TRBJ1-4; the D is unclear. V was pared by 4 bases and J by 14 bases, with 17 bases between. Per germline, CDR1 GTSNPN and CDR2 SVGIG (reference sequence). The CDR3 is 12 amino acids. The CDR3 loop reads CAWNSRPGGLFF. The CDR3 DNA is TGTGCCTGGAACAGTCGGCCGGGAGGTCTGTTTTTT.

The sample holds many counts of this clonotype. The CDR3 DNA reads as TGTGCCAGCAGCTTGACAGGGTTCGACGGGGAGCTGTTTTTT. Translated: CASSLTGFDGELFF. The chain employs TRBV5-4 and TRBJ2-2; possible D gene TRBD1, 6 bases. Trimming removed 1 base at V and 7 bases at J, with 11 bases between. Per the germline V gene, CDR1 is SGHNT and CDR2 is YYREEE (reference sequence). The CDR3 covers 14 residues.